The T cell receptor beta chain described here comes from a study of blood T cell repertoires in COVID-19 (dated by TCRdb to between 2020 and 2021). In terms of the full investigation: The collaborator samples originated in the United States, Italy and Spain and spanned the acute and convalescent phases of COVID-19. The prospective study material was composed of cDNA or gDNA derived from T cells, B-cell-depleted T cells, or PBMCs. The repertoires were made available in a free public database intended to serve as a resource for research on the immune response to SARS-CoV-2. Where available, HLA class I and class II types were obtained from metadata supplied by the sample provider rather than from assay-based typing. Deeply sampled blood TCRbeta repertoires from subjects exposed to, actively infected with, or recovered from COVID-19 were included in the dataset. A de-identified subject ID, COVID-19 status, age in years and sex were almost always included in the sample metadata. The samples were drawn from two sources: the first 160 participants of the ongoing ImmuneRACE study, and 1,200 or so subjects contributed by 6 global collaborators. The investigation overall reported the following: How much clinical and demographic metadata was included differed by source and by participant, and the metadata was provided uncurated.

Whole blood was collected in K2EDTA tubes by collaborating institutions according to the institutions' own protocols. Collaborator samples were shipped for TCRbeta analysis as frozen whole blood, isolated PBMCs, or DNA extracted from either sample type. The CDR3 has 14 amino acids, counting the end cysteine and phenylalanine. Only the CDR3 portion is preserved as DNA: 42 bases, with reading frame beginning at the first base. CDR1 and CDR2, per the germline V gene, are MNHEY and SVGAGI. Cut back by 5 bases and 2 bases, the V and J ends lie 12 bases apart. Comment on this clone: Its binding antigen is unknown. No clone much larger than this one lies a single base away; base qualities are absent.

The immunoSEQ Assay, a bias-controlled multiplex PCR, was used to amplify TCRbeta CDR3 regions from genomic DNA. As for the authors' bioinformatics: Within the assay, amplification of reference gene primers was used to estimate how many nucleated cells each sample contained. To quantify the absolute abundance of each unique TCRbeta CDR3 rearrangement, sequence reads were collapsed and filtered. For each sample, productive Simpson clonality was calculated as the square root of Simpson's diversity index across productive rearrangements. The source is immuneACCESS, and TCRdb retained only in-frame sequences with V and J called. Part of the clones is not carried over; for the studies checked, unresolved V genes explain less than half of this, and the remainder is unexplained. For V, J and clone size, that table is used; D and trimming come from the DNA. This sample holds around 310,000 clones; about 91% were observed only once. Around 12% of the sample rests with the top ten.

Sequenced input: peripheral blood. This chain joins TRBV6-5 to TRBJ1-1; no D gene can be assigned with confidence. The receptor's source is a woman between 55 and 75 years old with acute or convalescent COVID-19. The CDR3 sequence is CASSREYPNTEAFF. The bases are TGTGCCAGCAGTCGGGAGTACCCCAACACTGAAGCTTTCTTT.